The 19 T cell receptor beta chains listed next were all sequenced from one sample in a study of blood T cell repertoires in COVID-19. The repertoire was sequenced with immunoSEQ multiplex PCR; TCRdb's copy has only in-frame clones and lacks some. This sample has approximately 240,000 clones; roughly 84% occur once, and the top ten carry 2% to 2.5%. The specimen sequenced was peripheral blood. The source of these receptors is a woman aged 55-70 years with acute or convalescent COVID-19.

The CDR3 sequence is CASTRPGTGVTEAFF. DNA of the CDR3: TGTGCCAGCACCCGCCCCGGGACAGGGGTTACTGAAGCTTTCTTT. The rearrangement links TRBV2 to TRBJ1-1; 10 nucleotides align to TRBD1. The CDR3 sequence is 15 residues long. Germline lookup yields CDR1 SNHLY and CDR2 FYNNEI. Unmatched junction bases numbered 10, after V lost 7 bases and J lost 5 bases. The full variable domain, with the rest looked up from reference TRBV2 and TRBJ1-1, is EPEVTQTPSHQVTQMGQEVILRCVPISNHLYFYWYRQILGQKVEFLVSFYNNEISEKSEIFDDQFSVERPDGSNFTLKIRSTKLEDSAMYFCASTRPGTGVTEAFFGQGTRLTVV.

The gene calls are TRBV5-6 and TRBJ1-1; 7 positions match TRBD1. This CDR3 is 14 amino acids long. Germline CDR1 SGHDT, CDR2 YYEEEE. Trimming took 2 bases from V and 5 from J; bases not matched to a gene: 6. In DNA, the CDR3 is TGTGCCAGCAGCTTCGGGACAGTTGGAACTGAAGCTTTCTTT. Amino acid sequence: CASSFGTVGTEAFF. Using reference TRBV5-6 and TRBJ1-1 for the parts outside the CDR3, the full variable domain is DAGVTQSPTHLIKTRGQQVTLRCSPKSGHDTVSWYQQALGQGPQFIFQYYEEEERQRGNFPDRFSGHQFPNYSSELNVNALLLGDSALYLCASSFGTVGTEAFFGQGTRLTVV.

The rearrangement links TRBV25-1 to TRBJ2-5, with TRBD1 matching over 9 bases. The length of the CDR3 is 16 residues. Germline CDR1 reads MGHDK; CDR2 reads SYGVNS. Germline trimming cut 4 bases from V and 4 bases from J; bases unmatched to any gene: 10. The CDR3 DNA reads TGTGCCAGCAGTGCAGGACAGGGGAGGGTAGGAGAGACCCAGTACTTC. Its protein product is CASSAGQGRVGETQYF.

The chain has TRBV5-4 and TRBJ1-1, with 9 bases aligning to TRBD1. The V and J ends lost 5 bases and 5 bases, in that order; junction bases with no gene match: 10. CDR1 SGHNT and CDR2 YYREEE come from the germline V gene (reference sequence). The CDR3 is made up of 15 amino acids. The CDR3 DNA sequence: TGTGCCAGCAGTTTCGGACAGGGGAAGAGGACTGAAGCTTTCTTT. Translated, it gives CASSFGQGKRTEAFF.

The chain is built from TRBV2 and TRBJ2-5; 7 nucleotides align to TRBD1. Germline V gives CDR1 SNHLY, CDR2 FYNNEI. This CDR3 is 16 amino acids long. V gave up 5 bases and J gave up 5 bases; unmatched junction bases: 14. DNA for the CDR3: TGTGCCAGCAGTAAGACCCGGGACAGCCCGAGGGAGACCCAGTACTTC. Protein product: CASSKTRDSPRETQYF.

The chain recombines TRBV9 with TRBJ1-2; TRBD1 matches at 10 bases. The J segment lost 8 bases and the V segment lost 4 bases, leaving 5 bases of the junction unmatched. The CDR3 runs 13 residues. The germline V gene encodes CDR1 SGDLS and CDR2 YYNGEE. The chain's CDR3 is CASSSGTGVGYTF. The CDR3 region has the DNA TGTGCCAGCAGCTCCGGGACAGGGGTAGGCTACACCTTC.

In this sample, this clone turned up a few times. The rearrangement links TRBV7-2 to TRBJ2-7, with TRBD1 matching 11 bases. The CDR3 spans 14 residues. Germline V CDR1 and CDR2: SGHTA, FQGNSA. J gave up 6 bases and V 6 bases, and 7 bases lay outside the gene matches. In nucleotides, the CDR3 is TGTGCCAGCAGTTACGGACAGGGGGCCTCCGAGCAGTACTTC. Translated, it gives CASSYGQGASEQYF.

The chain links TRBV19 to TRBJ1-2; TRBD1 is a possible D gene (5 bases). Trimming removed 3 bases at V and 3 bases at J, with 14 bases between. Germline CDR1 reads LNHDA; CDR2 reads SQIVND (reference sequence). This CDR3 region has 15 residues. The DNA for the CDR3 is TGTGCCAGTAGTATCCTCGTGACAGACGACTATGGCTACACCTTC. Translated, it gives CASSILVTDDYGYTF.

The CDR3 region has the DNA TGTGCCAGCAGTTCCAGCAGGGTTGCACCCCTCCACTTT. It specifies CASSSSRVAPLHF. The genes are TRBV12-3 or TRBV12-4 and TRBJ1-6; tentatively, D is TRBD1 (5 bases). The CDR3 sequence is 13 residues long. V was clipped by 4 bases and J by 11 bases, with 12 bases between them.

V gene TRBV6-5 combines with J gene TRBJ1-1; 11 bases map to TRBD1. This CDR3 is 15 amino acids long. Germline CDR1 MNHEY, CDR2 SVGAGI. After removal of 7 bases from V and 10 bases from J, the junction contained 14 bases not matched to a gene. The CDR3 sequence: CASTFFTDRGLRAFF. In DNA form, the CDR3 reads TGTGCCAGCACCTTTTTTACGGACAGGGGGCTTAGAGCTTTCTTT.

The chain carries TRBV4-2 and TRBJ1-5; 7 nucleotides align to TRBD1. V was clipped by 3 bases and J by 4 bases; unmatched bases: 15. Per germline, CDR1 LGHNA and CDR2 YNFKEQ. This CDR3 has 18 amino acids. The CDR3 reads CASSQVGRGQSMNQPQHF. CDR3 DNA: TGTGCCAGCAGCCAGGTGGGACGGGGACAGTCAATGAATCAGCCCCAGCATTTT.

This clone was seen only once. The J gene is TRBJ1-3, the V gene TRBV19; 7 positions match TRBD1. Trimming took 5 bases from V and 0 from J; bases not matched to a gene: 13. CDR1 and CDR2 (germline): LNHDA, SQIVND (reference sequence). The CDR3 sequence is 18 residues long. CDR3 in DNA: TGTGCCAGTAGTGTAGGGACAGTCGGGCCTGCCTCTGGAAACACCATATATTTT. Translation: CASSVGTVGPASGNTIYF.

As DNA, the CDR3 is TGTGCCAGCAGCCCCGGCGGGTGGAACACTGAAGCTTTCTTT. Residues: CASSPGGWNTEAFF. The rearrangement links TRBV5-4 to TRBJ1-1, with D hard to call. V was pared by 4 bases and J by 1 base, with 11 bases between. From germline, CDR1 is SGHNT and CDR2 YYREEE (reference sequence). The CDR3 spans 14 residues. The full variable domain, in which reference TRBV5-4 and TRBJ1-1 provide the parts outside the CDR3, is ETGVTQSPTHLIKTRGQQVTLRCSSQSGHNTVSWYQQALGQGPQFIFQYYREEENGRGNFPPRFSGLQFPNYSSELNVNALELDDSALYLCASSPGGWNTEAFFGQGTRLTVV.

The rearrangement uses TRBV4-2 and TRBJ1-2, with 8 positions matching TRBD1. V dropped 1 base and J dropped 4; count of bases not matched to a gene: 2. This CDR3 has 14 residues. The V gene's germline CDR1 is LGHNA and CDR2 YNFKEQ. Here the CDR3 reads CASSQGTGPYGYTF. DNA of the CDR3: TGTGCCAGCAGCCAAGGGACAGGGCCCTATGGCTACACCTTC.

The sample holds one count of this clone. The chain links TRBV7-2 to TRBJ1-5; D might be TRBD1 (6 bases). Germline-derived CDR1 and CDR2 are SGHTA and FQGNSA. Trimming stripped 3 bases from V and 4 bases from J, with 13 bases between. This CDR3 spans 15 amino acids. This CDR3 reads CASSLDGTQNQPQHF. Here the CDR3 DNA reads TGTGCCAGCAGCTTGGACGGGACACAAAATCAGCCCCAGCATTTT.

The CDR3 DNA is TGTGCCAGCAGCTTGGGGGACAGACATTATGAAGCTTTCTTT. It translates to CASSLGDRHYEAFF. The chain links TRBV5-4 to TRBJ1-1, with 7 bases that match TRBD1. CDR3 size: 14 residues. Germline trimming cut 0 bases from V and 7 bases from J; bases unmatched to any gene: 6. Per the germline V gene, CDR1 is SGHNT and CDR2 is YYREEE (reference sequence).

This clone was recorded a few times. The chain links TRBV3-1 (or the pseudogene TRBV3-2) to TRBJ2-3; maybe TRBD2 (6 bases). Looked up from germline, CDR1 is LGHDT and CDR2 is YNNKEL (reference sequence). Trimming pared 1 base from V and 0 bases from J, leaving 11 bases between. This CDR3 is built from 16 residues. CDR3 nucleotides: TGTGCCAGCAGCCAAGTGTGGCGGGGTAGCACAGATACGCAGTATTTT. Translation: CASSQVWRGSTDTQYF.

This clone was seen just once. The CDR3 nucleotides read TGTGCCAGCAGCTCCACAGGGGGGTTCAATGAGCAGTTCTTC. Its translation: CASSSTGGFNEQFF. This chain joins TRBV7-3 and TRBJ2-1; 8 nucleotides line up with TRBD1. Germline assignment: CDR1 SGHTA and CDR2 FQGTGA. This CDR3 contains 14 residues. J was trimmed by 6 bases and V by 4 bases; bases with no gene match: 5.

The chain links TRBV11-2 to TRBJ2-3, with TRBD2 as a possible D gene (5 bases). Trimming left V 4 bases short and J 4 bases short, with 9 bases between. This CDR3 contains 13 residues. Germline V gene sequence: CDR1 SGHAT, CDR2 FQNNGV. The CDR3 DNA sequence: TGTGCCAGCAGCTCCGGGATGGCAGATACGCAGTATTTT. It specifies CASSSGMADTQYF.